This T cell receptor (beta chain) was recovered during a study of OX40 agonist ivuxolimab in advanced cancers. For the study at large: Ivuxolimab doses were 0.01, 0.1, 0.3, 1.5, 3 or 10 mg/kg every 2 weeks.

V lost 0 bases and J lost 3, with 9 bases in between. This CDR3 comprises 14 residues. Germline CDR1 reads MNHEY; CDR2 reads SVGAGI. Clones were sequenced by immunoSEQ multiplex PCR, and TCRdb holds only the in-frame ones, with some missing. This table holds approximately 7,000 clones, over 80% found once. The chain couples TRBV6-5 to TRBJ2-7; TRBD1 is a possible D gene (5 bases). The sample in question was CD4+ or CD8+ T cells sorted from blood, obtained in a trial of the OX40 agonist ivuxolimab. The TCR originated in an adult with an advanced solid tumor such as melanoma, head and neck, liver or kidney cancer. CDR3 in amino acids: CASSYSGQYYEQYF. The CDR3, as DNA: TGTGCCAGCAGTTACTCTGGACAATACTACGAGCAGTACTTC.